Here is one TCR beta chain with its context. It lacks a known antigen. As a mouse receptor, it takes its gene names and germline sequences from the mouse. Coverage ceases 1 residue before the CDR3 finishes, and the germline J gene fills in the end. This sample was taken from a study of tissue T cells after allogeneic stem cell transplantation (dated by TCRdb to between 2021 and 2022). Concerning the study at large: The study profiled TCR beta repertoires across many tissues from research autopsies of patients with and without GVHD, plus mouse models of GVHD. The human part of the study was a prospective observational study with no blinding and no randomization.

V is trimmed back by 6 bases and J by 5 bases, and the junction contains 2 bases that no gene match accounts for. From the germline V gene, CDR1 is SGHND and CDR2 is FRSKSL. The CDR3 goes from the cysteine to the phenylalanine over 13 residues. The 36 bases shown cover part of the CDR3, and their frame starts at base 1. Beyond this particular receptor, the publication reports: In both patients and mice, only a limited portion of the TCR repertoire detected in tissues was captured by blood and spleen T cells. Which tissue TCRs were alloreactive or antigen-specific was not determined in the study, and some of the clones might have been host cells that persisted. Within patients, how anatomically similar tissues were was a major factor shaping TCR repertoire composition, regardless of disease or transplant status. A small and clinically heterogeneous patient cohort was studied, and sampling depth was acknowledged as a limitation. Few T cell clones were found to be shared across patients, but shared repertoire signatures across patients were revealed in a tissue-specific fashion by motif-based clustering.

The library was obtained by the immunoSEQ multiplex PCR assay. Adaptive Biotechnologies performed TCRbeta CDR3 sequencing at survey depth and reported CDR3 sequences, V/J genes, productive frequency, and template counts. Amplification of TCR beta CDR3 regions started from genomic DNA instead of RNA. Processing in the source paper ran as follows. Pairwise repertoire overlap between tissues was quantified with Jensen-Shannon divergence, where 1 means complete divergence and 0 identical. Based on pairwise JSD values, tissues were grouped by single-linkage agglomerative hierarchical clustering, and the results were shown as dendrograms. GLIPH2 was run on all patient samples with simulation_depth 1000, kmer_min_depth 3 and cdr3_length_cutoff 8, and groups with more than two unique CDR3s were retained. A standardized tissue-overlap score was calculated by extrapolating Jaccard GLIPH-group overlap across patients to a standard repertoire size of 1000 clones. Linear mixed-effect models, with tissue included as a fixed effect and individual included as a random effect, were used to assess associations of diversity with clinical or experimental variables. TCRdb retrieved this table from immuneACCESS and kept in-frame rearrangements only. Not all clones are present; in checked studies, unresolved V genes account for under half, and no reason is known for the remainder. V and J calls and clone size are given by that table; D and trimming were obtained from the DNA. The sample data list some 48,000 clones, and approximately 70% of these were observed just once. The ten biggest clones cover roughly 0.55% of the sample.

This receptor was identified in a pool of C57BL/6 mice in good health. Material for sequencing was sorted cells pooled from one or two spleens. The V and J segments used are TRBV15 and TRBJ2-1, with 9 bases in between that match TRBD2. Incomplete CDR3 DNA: TGTGCCAGCAGACTGGGGGGAGATGCTGAGCAGTTC. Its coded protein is CASRLGGDAEQF. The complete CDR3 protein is CASRLGGDAEQFF.